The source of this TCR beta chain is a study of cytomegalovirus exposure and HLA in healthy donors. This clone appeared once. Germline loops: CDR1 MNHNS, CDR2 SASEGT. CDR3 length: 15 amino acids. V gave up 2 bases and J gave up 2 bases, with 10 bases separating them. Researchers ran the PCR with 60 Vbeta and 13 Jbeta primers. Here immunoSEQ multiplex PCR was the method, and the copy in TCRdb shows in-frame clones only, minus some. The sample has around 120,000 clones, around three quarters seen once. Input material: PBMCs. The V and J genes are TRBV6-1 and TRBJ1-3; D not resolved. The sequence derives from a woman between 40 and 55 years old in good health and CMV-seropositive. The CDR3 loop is CASSEQAGAGNTIYF. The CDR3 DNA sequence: TGTGCCAGCAGTGAACAGGCCGGCGCTGGAAACACCATATATTTT.